This T cell receptor beta chain was obtained from a study of blood T cells in healthy people across ages. Using a J-beta primer mix together with a sample-barcoded 5' primer, a second PCR was run for about 6 to 12 cycles. TCRdb called the 5' RACE reads again in MiXCR, with one record for every CDR3 protein. The sample shows about 1.6 million distinct CDR3 sequences, 30% to 35% of them seen only once. The V and J ends lost 1 base and 4 bases respectively, with 13 bases between them. This CDR3 comprises 14 residues. The V gene's germline CDR1 is DFQATT and CDR2 SNEGSKA (reference sequence). The clonotype was recovered from a woman in her twenties or thirties in good health. The rearrangement joins TRBV20-1 to TRBJ1-2; D possibly corresponds to TRBD1 (6 bases). Sequencing was done on a sample of blood. CDR3 sequence: CSARVGGAGYGYTF. CDR3 nucleotides: TGCAGTGCTAGAGTGGGGGGGGCAGGCTATGGCTACACCTTC.